These 21 T cell receptor beta chains were all obtained from the same sample, sequenced in a study of siplizumab effects on memory and regulatory T cells. The method was immunoSEQ multiplex PCR; TCRdb's version includes in-frame clones alone and lacks a portion of them. The top ten hold 0.55% to 0.65% of the sample, which has about 100,000 clones, about 95% seen once. Sequences were obtained from Tregs sorted from blood. The receptors were gathered from a human donor in good health.

In this sample, this clone turned up once. The chain carries TRBV6-1 and TRBJ1-2; D remains unclear. The V gene's germline CDR1 is MNHNS and CDR2 SASEGT. With 6 bases removed from V and 7 bases from J, the gap between germline ends came to 21 bases. The length of the CDR3 is 15 residues. The CDR3: CASRAGKYTDGGYTF. The CDR3 nucleotides read TGTGCCAGCAGAGCGGGGAAGTACACGGATGGTGGCTACACCTTC.

V is TRBV18 and J is TRBJ1-4; TRBD1 matches 8 bases. Germline CDR1 reads KGHSH; CDR2 reads LQKENI. CDR3 length: 15 residues. J lost 5 bases, V lost 5 bases, and 7 bases had no gene match. The CDR3 sequence: CASSLDDRGNEKLFF. In nucleotides, the CDR3 is TGTGCCAGCTCATTAGACGACAGGGGAAATGAAAAACTGTTTTTT. Combining the CDR3 with reference TRBV18 and TRBJ1-4 gives the whole variable domain NAGVMQNPRHLVRRRGQEARLRCSPMKGHSHVYWYRQLPEEGLKFMVYLQKENIIDESGMPKERFSAEFPKEGPSILRIQQVVRGDSAAYFCASSLDDRGNEKLFFGSGTQLSVL.

This clone was detected only a few times. This chain connects TRBV6-5 to TRBJ2-1; 16 nucleotides agree with TRBD2. In germline, CDR1 is MNHEY, CDR2 SVGAGI. With 6 bases clipped from V and 15 bases from J, the junction kept 8 bases outside the gene matches. The length of the CDR3 is 14 residues. CDR3 DNA: TGTGCCAGCAGATTGGGACTAGCGGGAGGGCCTTGGTTCTTC. Its protein product is CASRLGLAGGPWFF.

The chain combines TRBV6-5 with TRBJ2-7; D unresolved. Germline lookup yields CDR1 MNHEY and CDR2 SVGAGI. CDR3 length: 13 residues. V was trimmed by 5 bases and J by 4 bases, leaving 12 bases between them. This CDR3 reads CASSGSGGYEQYF. CDR3 DNA: TGTGCCAGCAGTGGGTCAGGTGGATACGAGCAGTACTTC.

The rearrangement uses TRBV5-1 and TRBJ2-3; TRBD2 matches 10 bases. This CDR3 has 16 amino acids. V was pared by 0 bases and J by 8 bases, with 9 bases of the junction left unmatched. Germline V gene data show CDR1 as SGHRS and CDR2 as YFSETQ. The DNA of the CDR3 is TGCGCCAGCAGCTTGGATCTAGGGACTAGCGCTGGTACGCAGTATTTT. This codes for CASSLDLGTSAGTQYF.

The chain joins TRBV5-4 to TRBJ1-1; D perhaps matches TRBD1 (6 bases). CDR3 size: 15 residues. From germline, CDR1 is SGHNT and CDR2 YYREEE (reference sequence). V was pared by 6 bases and J by 0 bases, with 15 bases between. CDR3 sequence: CASMKDRTMNTEAFF. In DNA, the CDR3 is TGTGCCAGCATGAAGGACAGAACGATGAACACTGAAGCTTTCTTT.

This chain uses TRBV15 with TRBJ2-1; 14 bases map to TRBD2. Germline V lookup: CDR1 LNHNV, CDR2 YYDKDF (reference sequence). The CDR3 loop spans 16 amino acids. Trimming cost V 3 bases and J 8 bases; bases outside gene matches: 6. The CDR3 region is CATSSVGLAGVDEQFF. The CDR3, as DNA: TGTGCCACCAGCAGTGTGGGACTAGCGGGAGTAGATGAGCAGTTCTTC.

This sequence joins TRBV9 and TRBJ2-1; D uncertain. The V gene's germline CDR1 is SGDLS and CDR2 YYNGEE. Deletions cut 0 bases from V and 3 bases from J, with 10 bases between. The CDR3 covers 15 residues. This CDR3 reads CASSVGSSYYNEQFF. The CDR3 coding sequence is TGTGCCAGCAGCGTAGGATCTTCCTACTACAATGAGCAGTTCTTC.

The chain uses TRBV11-2 and TRBJ2-7, with D possibly TRBD2 on 5 matching bases. CDR3 length equals 13 residues. Trimming took 1 base from V and 5 from J, leaving 9 bases between them. Germline assignment: CDR1 SGHAT and CDR2 FQNNGV. The CDR3 reads CASSLVPRDEQYF. The CDR3 DNA reads as TGTGCCAGCAGCTTAGTCCCGCGGGACGAGCAGTACTTC.

CDR3 DNA: TGCGCCAGCAGCTGGGGGGGAACCCAAAGCTATGGCTACACCTTC. Protein: CASSWGGTQSYGYTF. This rearrangement joins TRBV5-1 to TRBJ1-2; D may be TRBD1 (5 bases). Trimming pared 3 bases from V and 4 bases from J, leaving 16 bases between. Germline-derived CDR1 and CDR2 are SGHRS and YFSETQ. The CDR3 loop spans 15 amino acids.

This chain links TRBV15 with TRBJ2-7; a weak D match, TRBD2 (5 bases). This CDR3 contains 12 residues. V gave up 5 bases and J gave up 3 bases, with 8 bases separating them. CDR1 LNHNV and CDR2 YYDKDF come from the germline V gene (reference sequence). The chain's CDR3 is CATSPGVYEQYF. The CDR3 DNA is TGTGCCACCAGCCCCGGGGTCTACGAGCAGTACTTC.

This chain uses TRBV7-3 with TRBJ2-1; perhaps D is TRBD1 or TRBD2 (6 bases each). Trimming shortened V by 5 bases and J by 2 bases, and 13 bases separated the two germline ends. CDR1 and CDR2 from the germline V gene are SGHTA and FQGTGA. The CDR3 sequence is 15 residues long. The CDR3 loop is CASSKMEGAYNEQFF. CDR3 nucleotides: TGTGCCAGCAGCAAAATGGAGGGGGCCTACAATGAGCAGTTCTTC.

The chain is built from TRBV7-9 and TRBJ2-6; 9 nucleotides align to TRBD1. V dropped 5 bases and J dropped 1; count of bases not matched to a gene: 12. The CDR3 is 19 residues long. Looked up from germline, CDR1 is SEHNR and CDR2 is FQNEAQ (reference sequence). The CDR3 DNA is TGTGCCAGCAGCGATGCGGGACAGGGTACTGTGTCTGGGGCCAACGTCCTGACTTTC. This encodes CASSDAGQGTVSGANVLTF.

The rearrangement joins TRBV10-3 to TRBJ1-1, with 8 bases identical to TRBD1. CDR3 length: 18 residues. CDR1 is ENHRY, CDR2 SYGVKD, per germline. J gave up 5 bases and V 2 bases, and 16 bases lay outside the gene matches. The CDR3 DNA reads as TGTGCCATCAGTGAGCCTGGTTTAACGCCGGACAGGGAGACTGAAGCTTTCTTT. Encoded protein: CAISEPGLTPDRETEAFF.

This chain connects TRBV27 to TRBJ2-7, with D perhaps matching TRBD1 (6 bases). CDR1 and CDR2 (germline): MNHEY, SMNVEV (reference sequence). The CDR3 extends over 16 amino acids. V gave up 2 bases and J gave up 7 bases, with 21 bases separating them. The CDR3 coding sequence is TGTGCCAGCAGTTTAAGGCCAGCTGCCAAGGGGGTGGAGCAGTACTTC. It codes for CASSLRPAAKGVEQYF.

This chain joins TRBV27 and TRBJ1-2, with D possibly matching TRBD1 (5 bases). The V gene's germline CDR1 is MNHEY and CDR2 SMNVEV (reference sequence). The CDR3 extends over 14 amino acids. V lost 6 bases to trimming and J lost 4 bases, with 15 bases between them. CDR3: CASRLRGAGYGYTF. The CDR3 DNA is TGTGCCAGCAGGTTAAGGGGCGCTGGCTATGGCTACACCTTC.

The chain links TRBV28 to TRBJ1-5, with a weak D call TRBD1 (5 bases). V was trimmed by 6 bases and J by 1 base, leaving 22 bases between them. The germline V gene encodes CDR1 MDHEN and CDR2 SYDVKM. The CDR3 runs 18 residues. DNA for the CDR3: TGTGCCAGCAGACTGAGAGGGGTCTTATCAGGAAGCAATCAGCCCCAGCATTTT. Its protein is CASRLRGVLSGSNQPQHF.

The chain recombines TRBV7-8 with TRBJ1-3, with 8 nucleotides matching TRBD1. V shed 4 bases, J shed 4 bases, and the junction held 6 bases outside the gene matches. The CDR3 runs to 15 residues. Germline-derived CDR1 and CDR2 are SGHVS and FQNEAQ. The CDR3 region has the DNA TGTGCCAGCAGCTCCCGGAGGACAGGGGGAAACACCATATATTTT. Its translation is CASSSRRTGGNTIYF.

J is TRBJ2-1 and V is TRBV10-1; 8 nucleotides line up with TRBD2. The CDR3 is made up of 14 amino acids. J was trimmed by 7 bases and V by 3 bases; bases with no gene match: 5. The germline CDR1 and CDR2 sequences are WNHNN and SYGVQD (reference sequence). In nucleotides, the CDR3 is TGCGCCAGCAGTGAAGCGGGAGCTCGAAATGAGCAGTTCTTC. This gives the protein CASSEAGARNEQFF.

This chain connects TRBV19 to TRBJ1-1; D gene unclear. The CDR3 is made up of 12 amino acids. V was clipped by 3 bases and J by 8 bases, with 10 bases between them. The germline V gene encodes CDR1 LNHDA and CDR2 SQIVND (reference sequence). The CDR3 loop is CASSIVVGEAFF. Here the CDR3 DNA reads TGTGCCAGTAGTATTGTCGTGGGGGAAGCTTTCTTT.

V and J are TRBV7-9 and TRBJ1-3; D is undetermined. The ends were cut back, 5 bases at V and 0 bases at J, with 11 bases in the middle. The CDR3 is 15 residues long. Germline V gene sequence: CDR1 SEHNR, CDR2 FQNEAQ (reference sequence). The CDR3 DNA reads TGTGCCAGCAGCATCGACACCGCCTCTGGAAACACCATATATTTT. Its translation is CASSIDTASGNTIYF.